A selection of T cell receptor beta chains follows, all from one sample in a study of blood T cell repertoires in COVID-19. The method was immunoSEQ multiplex PCR; TCRdb's version includes in-frame clones alone and lacks a portion of them. The sample records roughly 150,000 clones, around 82% being singletons. Specimen: peripheral blood. The receptors stem from a human donor in a cohort sampled during active COVID-19. Both conserved end residues are part of each CDR3.

V: TRBV4-3; CDR3: CASSRGGNTGELFF
V: TRBV5-6; CDR3: CASSLYQGGGNTIYF
V: TRBV3-1/TRBV3-2; CDR3: CASSLWDRGNYGYTF
V: TRBV9; CDR3: CASSARDSPYNEQFF
V: TRBV6-2/TRBV6-3; CDR3: CASSLSGKLFF
V: TRBV7-9; CDR3: CASSLTARGENGYTF
V: TRBV11-3; CDR3: CASRGTAGNTIYF
V: TRBV11-3; CDR3: CASSLIGAAAEAFF
V: TRBV28; CDR3: CASSLSSQGGDTQYF
V: TRBV6-5; CDR3: CASSPDRGQWDTQYF
V: TRBV5-4; CDR3: CASSLVGTGTGYTF
V: TRBV19; CDR3: CASSIDIEGTAHGYTF
V: TRBV7-2; CDR3: CASSFSSGTGNQPQHF